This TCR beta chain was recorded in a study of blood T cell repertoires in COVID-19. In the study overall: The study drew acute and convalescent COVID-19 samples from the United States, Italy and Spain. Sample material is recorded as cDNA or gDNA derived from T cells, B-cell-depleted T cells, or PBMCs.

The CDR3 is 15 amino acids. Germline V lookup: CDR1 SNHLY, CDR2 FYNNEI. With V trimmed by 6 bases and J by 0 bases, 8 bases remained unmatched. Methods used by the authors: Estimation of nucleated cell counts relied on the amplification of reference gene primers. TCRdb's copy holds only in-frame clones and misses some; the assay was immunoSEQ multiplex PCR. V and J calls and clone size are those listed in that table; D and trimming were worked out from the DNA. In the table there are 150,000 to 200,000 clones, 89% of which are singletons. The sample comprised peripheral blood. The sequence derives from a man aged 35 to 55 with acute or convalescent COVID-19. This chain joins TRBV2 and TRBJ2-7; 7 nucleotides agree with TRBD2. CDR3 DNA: TGTGCCAGCAGCCCGGTTGGGGGGGACTCCTACGAGCAGTACTTC. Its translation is CASSPVGGDSYEQYF.